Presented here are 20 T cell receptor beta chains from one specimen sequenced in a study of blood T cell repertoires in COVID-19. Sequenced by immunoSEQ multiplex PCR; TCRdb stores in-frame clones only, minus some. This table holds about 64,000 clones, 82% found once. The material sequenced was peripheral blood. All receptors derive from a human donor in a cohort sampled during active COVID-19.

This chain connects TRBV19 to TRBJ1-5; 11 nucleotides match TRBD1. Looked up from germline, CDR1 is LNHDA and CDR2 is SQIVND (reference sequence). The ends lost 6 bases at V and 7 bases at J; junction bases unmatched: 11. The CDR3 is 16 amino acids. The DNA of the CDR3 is TGTGCCAGTAGGATCGGGACAGGGGGTCGGGAGCAGCCCCAGCATTTT. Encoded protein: CASRIGTGGREQPQHF.

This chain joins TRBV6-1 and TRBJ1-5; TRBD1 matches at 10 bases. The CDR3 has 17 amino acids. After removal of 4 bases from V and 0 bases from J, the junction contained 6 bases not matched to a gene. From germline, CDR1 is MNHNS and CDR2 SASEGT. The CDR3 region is CASSAVGQGDSNQPQHF. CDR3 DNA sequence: TGTGCCAGCAGTGCTGTCGGACAGGGGGATAGCAATCAGCCCCAGCATTTT.

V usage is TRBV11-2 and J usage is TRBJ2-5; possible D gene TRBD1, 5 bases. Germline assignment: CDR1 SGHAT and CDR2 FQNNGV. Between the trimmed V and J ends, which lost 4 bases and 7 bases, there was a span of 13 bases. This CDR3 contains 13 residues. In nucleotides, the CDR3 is TGTGCCAGCAGCTCTCAGGGTCCTGGGACCCAGTACTTC. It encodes CASSSQGPGTQYF. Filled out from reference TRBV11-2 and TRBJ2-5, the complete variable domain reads EAGVAQSPRYKIIEKRQSVAFWCNPISGHATLYWYQQILGQGPKLLIQFQNNGVVDDSQLPKDRFSAERLKGVDSTLKIQPAKLEDSAVYLCASSSQGPGTQYFGPGTRLLVL.

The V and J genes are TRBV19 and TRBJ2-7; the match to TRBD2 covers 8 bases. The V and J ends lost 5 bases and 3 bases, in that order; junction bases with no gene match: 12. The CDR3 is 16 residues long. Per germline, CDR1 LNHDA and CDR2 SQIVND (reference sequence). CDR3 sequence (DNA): TGTGCCAGTAGTGTTGGGAGGACTAGCAGCGGCTACGAGCAGTACTTC. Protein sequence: CASSVGRTSSGYEQYF. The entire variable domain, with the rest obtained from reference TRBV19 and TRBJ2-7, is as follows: DGGITQSPKYLFRKEGQNVTLSCEQNLNHDAMYWYRQDPGQGLRLIYYSQIVNDFQKGDIAEGYSVSREKKESFPLTVTSAQKNPTAFYLCASSVGRTSSGYEQYFGPGTRLTVT.

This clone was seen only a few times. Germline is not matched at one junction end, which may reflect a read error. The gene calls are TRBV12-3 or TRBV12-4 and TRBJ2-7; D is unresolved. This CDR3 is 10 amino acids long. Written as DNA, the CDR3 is TGTGCCAGCAGTTTAGTGGAACAGACCTTC. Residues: CASSLVEQTF.

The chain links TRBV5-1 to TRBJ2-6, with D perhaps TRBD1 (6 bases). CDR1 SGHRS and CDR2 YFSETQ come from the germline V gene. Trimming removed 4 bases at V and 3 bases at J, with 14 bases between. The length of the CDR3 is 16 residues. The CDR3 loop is CASSAHRVGGANVLTF. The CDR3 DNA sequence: TGCGCCAGCAGCGCCCACAGGGTTGGTGGGGCCAACGTCCTGACTTTC.

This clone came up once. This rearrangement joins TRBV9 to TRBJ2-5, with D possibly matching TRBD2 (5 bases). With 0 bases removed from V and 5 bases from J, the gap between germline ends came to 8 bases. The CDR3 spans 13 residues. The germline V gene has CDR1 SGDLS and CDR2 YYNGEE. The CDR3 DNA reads TGTGCCAGCAGCGTAGGGGAGAGGGAGACCCAGTACTTC. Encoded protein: CASSVGERETQYF.

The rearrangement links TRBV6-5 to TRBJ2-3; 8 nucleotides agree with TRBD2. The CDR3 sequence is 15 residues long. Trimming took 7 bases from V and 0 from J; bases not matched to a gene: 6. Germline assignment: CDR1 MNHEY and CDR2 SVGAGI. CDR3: CASNSLAGSTDTQYF. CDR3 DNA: TGTGCCAGCAACTCATTAGCGGGAAGCACAGATACGCAGTATTTT.

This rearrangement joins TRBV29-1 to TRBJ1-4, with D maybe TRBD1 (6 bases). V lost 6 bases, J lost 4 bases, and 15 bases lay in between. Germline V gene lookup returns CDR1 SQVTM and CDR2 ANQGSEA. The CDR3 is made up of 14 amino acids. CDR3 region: CSVARGASNEKLFF. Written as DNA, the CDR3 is TGCAGCGTGGCCCGGGGGGCGAGTAATGAAAAACTGTTTTTT.

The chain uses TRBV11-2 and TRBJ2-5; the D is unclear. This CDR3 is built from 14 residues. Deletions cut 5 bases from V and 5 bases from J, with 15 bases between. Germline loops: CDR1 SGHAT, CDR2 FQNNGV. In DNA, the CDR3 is TGTGCCAGCAGCACCCGGCTAGGTGGGGAGACCCAGTACTTC. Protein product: CASSTRLGGETQYF.

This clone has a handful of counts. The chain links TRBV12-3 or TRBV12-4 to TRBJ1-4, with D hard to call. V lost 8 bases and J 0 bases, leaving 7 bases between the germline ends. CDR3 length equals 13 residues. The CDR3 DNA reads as TGTGCCAGCCACACAGCAACTAATGAAAAACTGTTTTTT. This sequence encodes CASHTATNEKLFF.

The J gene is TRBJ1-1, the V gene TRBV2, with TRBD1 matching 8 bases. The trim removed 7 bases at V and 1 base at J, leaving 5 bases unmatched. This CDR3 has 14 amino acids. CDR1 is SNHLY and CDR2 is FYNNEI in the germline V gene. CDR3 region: CASTTGQGNTEAFF. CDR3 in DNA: TGTGCCAGCACCACCGGACAGGGGAACACTGAAGCTTTCTTT.

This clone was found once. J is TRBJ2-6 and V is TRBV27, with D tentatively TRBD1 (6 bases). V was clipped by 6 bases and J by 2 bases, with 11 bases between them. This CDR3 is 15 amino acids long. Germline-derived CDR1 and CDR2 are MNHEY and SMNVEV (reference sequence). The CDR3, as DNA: TGTGCCAGCAGCCCCCCAGGGGCTGGGGCCAACGTCCTGACTTTC. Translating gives CASSPPGAGANVLTF.

The chain's CDR3 is CASRETGRRTDTQYF. CDR3 DNA sequence: TGTGCCAGCAGAGAGACAGGGAGAAGGACAGATACGCAGTATTTT. The genes are TRBV2 and TRBJ2-3, with 7 bases that match TRBD1. After removal of 6 bases from V and 3 bases from J, the junction contained 9 bases not matched to a gene. The CDR3 runs to 15 residues. Germline V gene lookup returns CDR1 SNHLY and CDR2 FYNNEI.

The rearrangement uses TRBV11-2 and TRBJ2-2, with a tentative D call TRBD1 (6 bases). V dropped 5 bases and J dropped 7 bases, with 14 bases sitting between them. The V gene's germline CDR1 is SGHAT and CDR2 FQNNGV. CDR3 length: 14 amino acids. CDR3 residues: CASSGRLQGGELFF. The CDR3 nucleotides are TGTGCCAGCAGCGGACGACTACAGGGCGGGGAGCTGTTTTTT.

The CDR3 DNA reads as TGTGCCACCAGCAAGGGAGCTAACACCGGGGAGCTGTTTTTT. Translated: CATSKGANTGELFF. The V and J genes are TRBV15 and TRBJ2-2, with D maybe TRBD2 (5 bases). Trimming pared 4 bases from V and 2 bases from J, leaving 8 bases between. The germline gives CDR1 LNHNV, CDR2 YYDKDF (reference sequence). This CDR3 contains 14 residues.

The CDR3 is CASSLTDRLTYGYTF. CDR3 nucleotide sequence: TGTGCCAGCAGCTTAACGGACAGACTCACATATGGCTACACCTTC. The V call is TRBV5-8, the J call TRBJ1-2; the D gene is possibly TRBD1 (6 bases). Germline-derived CDR1 and CDR2 are SGHTS and YDEGEE. With 2 bases removed from V and 5 bases from J, the gap between germline ends came to 16 bases. This CDR3 contains 15 residues. Full variable domain (outside the CDR3, taken from reference TRBV5-8 and TRBJ1-2): EAGVTQSPTHLIKTRGQQATLRCSPISGHTSVYWYQQALGLGLQFLLWYDEGEERNRGNFPPRFSGRQFPNYSSELNVNALELEDSALYLCASSLTDRLTYGYTFGSGTRLTVV.

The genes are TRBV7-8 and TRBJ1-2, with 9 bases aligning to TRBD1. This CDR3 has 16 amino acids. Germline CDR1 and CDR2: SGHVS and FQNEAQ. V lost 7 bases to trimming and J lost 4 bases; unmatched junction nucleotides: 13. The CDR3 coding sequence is TGTGCCAGCAAAGCCGGGACAGGGCCTACAATCTATGGCTACACCTTC. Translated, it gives CASKAGTGPTIYGYTF.

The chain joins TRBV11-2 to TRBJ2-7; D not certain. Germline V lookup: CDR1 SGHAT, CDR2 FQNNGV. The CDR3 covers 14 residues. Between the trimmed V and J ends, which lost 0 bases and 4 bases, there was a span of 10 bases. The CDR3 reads CASSLDSQDYEQYF. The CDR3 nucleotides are TGTGCCAGCAGCTTAGACAGCCAGGATTACGAGCAGTACTTC.

The CDR3, as DNA: TGTGCCAGCAGCCGAACAGGGGTGGATCAGCCCCAGCATTTT. Its protein is CASSRTGVDQPQHF. The rearrangement links TRBV6-5 to TRBJ1-5; 7 bases match TRBD1. The CDR3 sequence is 14 residues long. The V gene's germline CDR1 is MNHEY and CDR2 SVGAGI. The ends lost 6 bases at V and 5 bases at J; junction bases unmatched: 7.